This TCR beta chain is from a study of CD8 T cells in Susac syndrome. The CDR3 loop spans 15 amino acids. V trimming: 4 bases; J trimming: 2 bases; junction bases outside the gene matches: 7. Germline lookup yields CDR1 MGHDK and CDR2 SYGVNS. RNA in amounts of roughly 0.45 to 1 ug was reverse transcribed with random hexamers. A single record per CDR3 protein comes from TCRdb applying MiXCR to the immunoSEQ multiplex PCR reads. The table records 85,000 to 130,000 distinct CDR3 sequences, roughly 94% of them present only once. This receptor was obtained from a human donor with Susac syndrome. Sequencing was carried out using CD8+ T cells from PBMCs. The rearrangement uses TRBV25-1 and TRBJ1-1, with 7 bases that match TRBD1. The chain's CDR3 is CASSAPGGENTEAFF. The CDR3 DNA reads TGTGCCAGCAGTGCCCCAGGGGGGGAAAACACTGAAGCTTTCTTT.